The rows below give T cell receptor beta chains drawn from one sample of a study of lymphopenia after photon versus proton radiotherapy. The protocol was immunoSEQ multiplex PCR, while the TCRdb copy is restricted to in-frame clones and leaves out a portion. This sample has around 23,000 clones, with 92% found just once. The sample was peripheral blood, taken from a patient treated with proton-based radiotherapy. The receptors derive from a woman aged 70 to 79 with pancreatic cancer. Some clones in this sample may be carry-over from other donors' samples. Both conserved end residues are part of each CDR3. The order of the fields is D gene, CDR3 length, V gene, CDR3 protein. A D gene is named only where the DNA matches it firmly.

NA	13	TRBV6-5	CASSYGGQETQYF
NA	15	TRBV7-8	CASSLVSANTGELFF
NA	13	TRBV4-1	CASSLSGLNEQFF
NA	16	TRBV27	CASSLSGFQEYNEQFF
TRBD2	15	TRBV19	CASSSTSGSGDTQYF
TRBD1	15	TRBV28	CAHNEGALSGNTIYF
NA	12	TRBV7-2	CASSLLDETQYF
TRBD1	14	TRBV2	CATQRDSLNTEAFF
TRBD2	13	TRBV11-2	CASTMTSGYEQYF
NA	13	TRBV2	CASSDLSNQPQHF
TRBD2	15	TRBV6-5	CASRTGTSGNYEQYF
TRBD2	17	TRBV10-3	CAISSGPTSAHSYEQYF
TRBD1	17	TRBV4-1	CASSQGTGASSNEKLFF
NA	15	TRBV5-1	CASSLRQGAGDTQYF
TRBD1	16	TRBV5-5	CASSRAGTGSGNEQFF
NA	14	TRBV15	CATSRDGTDQPQHF
NA	15	TRBV5-4	CASSLGEGLNTEAFF
TRBD2	19	TRBV5-1	CASSLSARMAGGYTGELFF
NA	16	TRBV7-8	CASSLLGTGSYNEQFF
NA	15	TRBV4-2	CASSRPTPSTDTQYF
TRBD1	15	TRBV4-3	CASSLRDRVAGELFF
NA	17	TRBV5-1	CASSWGRGPSRNSPLHF
NA	13	TRBV28	CASNRPGPYEQYF
NA	16	TRBV28	CASSLWSGNSYNEQFF
NA	14	TRBV28	CASNPSGENYGYTF
NA	14	TRBV5-6	CASKLRGGGETQYF
NA	15	TRBV7-9	CASTDMNLGGNTQYF
TRBD1	14	TRBV2	CASSESQGVYEQYF
NA	12	TRBV22-1	CPGARKTYGYTF
NA	15	TRBV6-6	CASRPGTQSNQPQHF
NA	14	TRBV6-5	CASSYSLRAGELFF
NA	16	TRBV4-1	CASSQPLEKLHNEQFF
NA	16	TRBV19	CASRTPGRGDTGELFF
NA	13	TRBV28	CASNPPGFLEQYF
NA	14	TRBV19	CASNNGRNTGELFF
NA	14	TRBV28	CASIGWRLNTEAFF
NA	14	TRBV29-1	CSVERGVGAYEQYF
TRBD1	16	TRBV18	CASSPTRQGGYTEAFF
NA	12	TRBV14	CASSQNPDTQYF
TRBD1	16	TRBV5-8	CASSLDPQTGYNEQFF
TRBD1	14	TRBV27	CASSLLQGASPLHF
TRBD1	15	TRBV25-1	CASSEPRTGGPEQYF
NA	13	TRBV29-1	CSVASDSGYEQYF
NA	16	TRBV7-2	CASSLGAGARVNEQFF
TRBD2	18	TRBV4-2	CASSQGGFASGNKETQYF
TRBD1	14	TRBV19	CASSIQGANYGYTF
NA	17	TRBV5-6	CASSSTGTASSYNEQFF
NA	18	TRBV19	CASSPRGTGTGAYNEQFF